The 14 T cell receptor beta chains below come from one sample, sequenced in a study of prognosis after radiotherapy for stage I lung cancer. Researchers used two-round multiplex PCR to amplify TCR beta CDR3 starting from genomic DNA. First-round PCR used primers specific to each TRBV and TRBJ gene. TCRdb processed the multiplex PCR reads anew with MiXCR; each CDR3 protein has one entry. Of tens of thousands of distinct CDR3 sequences in the sample, roughly 50% were seen once. The sequences come from PBMCs, collected before or after stereotactic body radiation therapy (not recorded which). Source of these receptors: a donor at least 50 years old with non-small cell lung cancer.

The table lists this clonotype with a count of one. The gene calls are TRBV2 and TRBJ2-2; D not certain. V was pared by 3 bases and J by 6 bases, with 8 bases between. CDR1 and CDR2 (germline): SNHLY, FYNNEI. This CDR3 comprises 13 residues. CDR3 residues: CASSDRSPGELFF. The CDR3 DNA sequence: TGTGCCAGCAGTGACAGGTCCCCCGGGGAGCTGTTTTTT.

The chain is built from TRBV28 and TRBJ2-1, with a tentative D call TRBD1 (7 bases). The CDR3 length is 16 residues. V gave up 6 bases and J gave up 8 bases, with 23 bases separating them. Germline values: CDR1 MDHEN, CDR2 SYDVKM. The CDR3 region is CASRTQGGGRVDEQFF. As DNA, the CDR3 is TGTGCCAGCAGAACCCAGGGGGGTGGTAGGGTCGATGAGCAGTTCTTC. The entire variable domain, with the rest obtained from reference TRBV28 and TRBJ2-1, is as follows: DVKVTQSSRYLVKRTGEKVFLECVQDMDHENMFWYRQDPGLGLRLIYFSYDVKMKEKGDIPEGYSVSREKKERFSLILESASTNQTSMYLCASRTQGGGRVDEQFFGPGTRLTVL.

Details on this clonotype: The junction departs from the called germline gene at one end, perhaps through a read error. CDR3 DNA sequence: TGTGCCACCAAGGAGGCAATGCCGATTCAGCCCAAGCATTTT. This translates into CATKEAMPIQPKHF. This chain uses TRBV24-1 with TRBJ1-5; no firm D call. Germline-derived CDR1 and CDR2 are KGHDR and SFDVKD. The CDR3 is 14 amino acids.

Comments on this clonotype: This sequence is one base from a far larger clone and is likely a read error. The CDR3, as DNA: TGTGCCAGCAGTGTTGAGATCGTGAGGGATGAGCAGTTCTTC. Amino acid sequence: CASSVEIVRDEQFF. The V gene is TRBV6-2 or TRBV6-3, the J gene TRBJ2-1; D may be TRBD2 (5 bases). CDR3 length: 14 residues. CDR1 is MNHEY and CDR2 is SVGEGT in the germline V gene. Trimming shortened V by 5 bases and J by 8 bases, and 16 bases separated the two germline ends.

The rearrangement joins TRBV5-1 to TRBJ2-1; tentative D call: TRBD2 (5 bases). This CDR3 is built from 15 residues. The germline gives CDR1 SGHRS, CDR2 YFSETQ. Trimming took 0 bases from V and 5 from J, leaving 12 bases between them. The DNA of the CDR3 is TGCGCCAGCAGCTTGGACTCTAGCAGTAACAATGAGCAGTTCTTC. Amino acids: CASSLDSSSNNEQFF.

The chain employs TRBV6-1 and TRBJ1-3; D ambiguous. The CDR3 covers 13 residues. Trimming pared 8 bases from V and 0 bases from J, leaving 8 bases between. Per the germline V gene, CDR1 is MNHNS and CDR2 is SASEGT. The CDR3 nucleotides read TGTGCCAGCTCGCGGGGCTCTGGAAACACCATATATTTT. It codes for CASSRGSGNTIYF.

Comment on this clonotype: A read error may account for a junction end that differs from germline. V gene TRBV24-1 combines with J gene TRBJ1-5; D may be TRBD1 (5 bases). Germline CDR1 KGHDR, CDR2 SFDVKD. The CDR3 contains 16 residues. The CDR3 DNA follows: TGTGCCACTAGTGAGTGGACCCCCTGGGGGTATCAGCCCCAGCATTTT. It yields the protein CATSEWTPWGYQPQHF.

Worth noting for this clonotype: Germline is not matched at one junction end, which may reflect a read error. The genes are TRBV27 and TRBJ1-1; D unclear. The CDR3 has 13 residues. Germline lookup yields CDR1 MNHEY and CDR2 SMNVEV (reference sequence). As DNA, the CDR3 is TGTGCCAGCAGTTTAGGCAGGTACACTGAAGATTTATTT. Translating it yields CASSLGRYTEDLF.

The chain combines TRBV2 with TRBJ1-2; D gene uncertain. Between the trimmed V and J ends, which lost 11 bases and 5 bases, there was a span of 9 bases. This CDR3 is 10 amino acids long. Germline values: CDR1 SNHLY, CDR2 FYNNEI. This CDR3 is CAARIYGYTF. CDR3 nucleotide sequence: TGTGCCGCACGGATTTATGGCTACACCTTC.

In regard to this clonotype: A far more abundant clone sits one base away, making this likely a read error. J is TRBJ2-2 and V is TRBV7-9, with 8 nucleotides matching TRBD2. J lost 7 bases, V lost 7 bases, and 11 bases had no gene match. In germline, CDR1 is SEHNR, CDR2 FQNEAQ (reference sequence). This CDR3 contains 15 residues. CDR3 nucleotide sequence: TGTGCCAGCATCGGAAAAGCGGGAGCGGGCGGGGAGCTGTTTTTT. As protein: CASIGKAGAGGELFF.

This clonotype was seen ten or more times. The rearrangement joins TRBV4-1 to TRBJ1-6; TRBD1 matches 8 bases. The V segment lost 5 bases and the J segment 8 bases; nucleotides outside the gene matches: 8. Germline CDR1 MGHRA, CDR2 YSYEKL. The CDR3 is 15 amino acids. Written as DNA, the CDR3 is TGCGCCAGCAGCTACGGACAGGGTCGGGATTCACCCCTCCACTTT. Translation gives CASSYGQGRDSPLHF.

With respect to this clonotype: The conserved closing phenylalanine or tryptophan is absent in this CDR3, likely reflecting a read error. The chain joins TRBV7-9 to TRBJ2-7; no definite D call. Germline values: CDR1 SEHNR, CDR2 FQNEAQ (reference sequence). The CDR3 totals 17 residues. V was clipped by 1 base and J by 3 bases, with 19 bases between them. The DNA for the CDR3 is TGTGCCAGCAGCTTAGGGTCCCCCGGCTACTTGATCTACGAGCAGTACTTA. Its protein is CASSLGSPGYLIYEQYL.

This clonotype showed up many times. J is TRBJ2-3 and V is TRBV20-1, with unresolved D. Trimming cost V 1 base and J 0 bases, with 8 bases left between them. This CDR3 spans 14 amino acids. CDR1 and CDR2 (germline): DFQATT, SNEGSKA (reference sequence). The CDR3 coding sequence is TGCAGTGCTAGAGTCCGGATAAGCACAGATACGCAGTATTTT. It is translated as CSARVRISTDTQYF.

This clonotype is deemed medium-sized. The chain combines TRBV6-1 with TRBJ2-1, with D unresolved. Germline-derived CDR1 and CDR2 are MNHNS and SASEGT. V dropped 7 bases and J dropped 7 bases, with 8 bases sitting between them. CDR3 length: 11 residues. CDR3 bases: TGTGCCAGCAAAATCTTGAATGAGCAGTTCTTC. Translating it yields CASKILNEQFF.